The 32 T cell receptor beta chains below come from one sample, sequenced in a study of blood T cells in healthy people across ages. Sample-barcoded 5' priming and a J-beta primer mix drove a second PCR of about 6 to 12 cycles. TCRdb reprocessed the 5' RACE reads with MiXCR, giving one entry per CDR3 protein. The sample contains more than 750,000 distinct CDR3 sequences, about 28% of which appear only once. These data are also associated with another study on T cells of mothers and their children.

The specimen sequenced was blood. The receptor set was obtained from a woman in her forties in good health.

This clonotype was detected only a few times. This rearrangement joins TRBV25-1 to TRBJ2-4, with D possibly TRBD1 on 5 matching bases. Deletions cut 3 bases from V and 5 bases from J, with 14 bases between. This CDR3 comprises 15 residues. Germline CDR1 reads MGHDK; CDR2 reads SYGVNS. CDR3 loop: CASSESRRAQNIQYF. The CDR3 DNA is TGTGCCAGCAGTGAGTCCCGCAGGGCTCAAAACATTCAGTACTTC.

In this sample, this clonotype turned up a few times. The chain links TRBV6-2 or TRBV6-3 to TRBJ1-1, with TRBD1 as a possible D gene (5 bases). Germline V CDR1 and CDR2: MNHEY, SVGEGT. This CDR3 is 16 amino acids long. Trimming removed 2 bases at V and 3 bases at J, with 16 bases between. CDR3 amino acids: CASSYPSRGVDTEAFF. CDR3 coding DNA: TGTGCCAGCAGTTACCCTTCGAGAGGGGTAGACACTGAAGCTTTCTTT.

This chain uses TRBV2 with TRBJ2-5; 7 nucleotides match TRBD1. The DNA end favors TRBJ2-1, so the J call may be wrong. Germline CDR1 and CDR2: SNHLY and FYNNEI. The CDR3 sequence is 14 residues long. CDR3 region: CASRPGQLQETQFF. The CDR3 DNA is TGTGCCAGCAGACCGGGACAGCTTCAAGAGACCCAGTTCTTC.

The rearrangement uses TRBV5-8 and TRBJ2-3; D might be TRBD1 or TRBD2, each matching 6 bases. In germline, CDR1 is SGHTS, CDR2 YDEGEE. This CDR3 contains 14 residues. Trimming stripped 4 bases from V and 2 bases from J, with 11 bases between. CDR3 nucleotides: TGTGCCAGCAGCGAGGGGGGACCCACAGATACGCAGTATTTT. It encodes CASSEGGPTDTQYF. The variable domain in full, with the rest retrieved from reference TRBV5-8 and TRBJ2-3, is EAGVTQSPTHLIKTRGQQATLRCSPISGHTSVYWYQQALGLGLQFLLWYDEGEERNRGNFPPRFSGRQFPNYSSELNVNALELEDSALYLCASSEGGPTDTQYFGPGTRLTVL.

This clonotype was picked up many times. The CDR3 sequence is CASSPGTAYYEQYF. DNA for the CDR3: TGTGCCAGCAGCCCCGGGACAGCCTACTACGAGCAGTACTTC. V usage is TRBV7-9 and J usage is TRBJ2-7; 7 bases match TRBD1. With 5 bases clipped from V and 3 bases from J, the junction kept 7 bases outside the gene matches. This CDR3 has 14 amino acids. Germline V gene data show CDR1 as SEHNR and CDR2 as FQNEAQ (reference sequence).

To note about this clonotype: A much larger clone differs by one base, so this may be a read error. The chain combines TRBV7-2 with TRBJ2-7; D possibly corresponds to TRBD2 (5 bases). Between the trimmed V and J ends, which lost 0 bases and 7 bases, there was a span of 16 bases. The CDR3 covers 15 residues. Germline V gene data show CDR1 as SGHTA and CDR2 as FQGNSA. The CDR3 sequence is CASSLANTGNNEQYF. The CDR3, as DNA: TGTGCCAGCAGCTTAGCCAATACCGGGAACAATGAGCAGTACTTC. The full variable domain, in which reference TRBV7-2 and TRBJ2-7 provide the parts outside the CDR3, is GAGVSQSPSNKVTEKGKDVELRCDPISGHTALYWYRQSLGQGLEFLIYFQGNSAPDKSGLPSDRFSAERTGGSVSTLTIQRTQQEDSAVYLCASSLANTGNNEQYFGPGTRLTVT.

This clonotype came up many times. The rearrangement uses TRBV7-2 and TRBJ2-1; D is tentatively TRBD1 or TRBD2 (5 bases each). V was shortened by 5 bases and J by 12 bases, with 20 bases between the two germline ends. CDR1 SGHTA and CDR2 FQGNSA come from the germline V gene. The CDR3 runs to 14 residues. CDR3 residues: CASSQTGRTRGQFF. The CDR3 nucleotides read TGTGCCAGCAGCCAAACGGGCCGAACGAGGGGGCAGTTCTTC.

In regard to this clonotype: Germline and junction disagree at one end, which may indicate a read error. The V call is TRBV6-1, the J call TRBJ2-3; 11 bases align to TRBD2. Germline-derived CDR1 and CDR2 are MNHNS and SASEGT. CDR3 length: 15 amino acids. Here the CDR3 DNA reads TGTGCCAGCAGTGCAGTAGCGGGGGGGCCAGATGCGCAGTATTTT. Its translation: CASSAVAGGPDAQYF.

This clonotype came up many times. The gene calls are TRBV20-1 and TRBJ1-5, with D possibly TRBD1 on 5 matching bases. V lost 6 bases and J lost 1, with 13 bases in between. From germline, CDR1 is DFQATT and CDR2 SNEGSKA (reference sequence). CDR3 size: 14 residues. The CDR3 region has the DNA TGCAGTGCCCCGGCGGGGCAGAGCAATCAGCCCCAGCATTTT. The encoded protein is CSAPAGQSNQPQHF.

There are a few counts of this clonotype. Relative to the germline gene, one junction end is altered; a read error may explain this. The chain couples TRBV29-1 to TRBJ1-1; D possibly corresponds to TRBD1 (5 bases). Looked up from germline, CDR1 is SQVTM and CDR2 is ANQGSEA. This CDR3 is built from 13 residues. The CDR3 reads CSGRQSSNTGAFF. The CDR3, as DNA: TGCAGCGGCAGACAGAGTTCGAACACTGGAGCTTTCTTT.

The chain has TRBV5-6 and TRBJ1-2; the match to TRBD1 covers 7 bases. J was trimmed by 1 base and V by 3 bases; bases with no gene match: 9. The CDR3 runs 16 residues. Germline values: CDR1 SGHDT, CDR2 YYEEEE. This chain's CDR3 is CASSSGTADLNYGYTF. The CDR3 DNA reads as TGTGCCAGCAGCTCCGGGACAGCCGACCTTAACTATGGCTACACCTTC. Complete variable domain (other parts from reference TRBV5-6 and TRBJ1-2): DAGVTQSPTHLIKTRGQQVTLRCSPKSGHDTVSWYQQALGQGPQFIFQYYEEEERQRGNFPDRFSGHQFPNYSSELNVNALLLGDSALYLCASSSGTADLNYGYTFGSGTRLTVV.

This clonotype was seen at least ten times. The rearrangement links TRBV2 to TRBJ1-2; D remains ambiguous. Germline lookup yields CDR1 SNHLY and CDR2 FYNNEI. V gave up 3 bases and J gave up 7 bases, with 12 bases separating them. The CDR3 sequence is 13 residues long. The CDR3 is CASSDRIMGGYTF. In DNA form, the CDR3 reads TGTGCCAGCAGTGACAGGATAATGGGTGGCTACACCTTC.

The J gene is TRBJ2-7, the V gene TRBV9; D remains ambiguous. V was pared by 0 bases and J by 4 bases, with 5 bases between. Germline lookup yields CDR1 SGDLS and CDR2 YYNGEE. CDR3 size: 12 residues. The CDR3 DNA follows: TGTGCCAGCAGCGTAGGTCAATACGAGCAGTACTTC. Translation gives CASSVGQYEQYF.

The CDR3 protein is CASGQGGSSYNEQFF. The CDR3 DNA reads as TGTGCTAGTGGTCAGGGGGGAAGCTCCTACAATGAGCAGTTCTTC. This chain connects TRBV12-5 to TRBJ2-1; D is possibly TRBD1 (7 bases). Germline CDR1 reads LGHNT; CDR2 reads FRNRAP. The CDR3 has 15 residues. Trimming removed 5 bases from V and 0 bases from J, with 11 bases in between. Together with reference TRBV12-5 and TRBJ2-1, the CDR3 gives the full variable domain: DARVTQTPRHKVTEMGQEVTMRCQPILGHNTVFWYRQTMMQGLELLAYFRNRAPLDDSGMPKDRFSAEMPDATLATLKIQPSEPRDSAVYFCASGQGGSSYNEQFFGPGTRLTVL.

The chain links TRBV24-1 to TRBJ1-2; no clear D. Per germline, CDR1 KGHDR and CDR2 SFDVKD. Trimming stripped 10 bases from V and 3 bases from J, with 14 bases between. The CDR3 sequence is 13 residues long. The CDR3 nucleotides read TGTGCCACTCAAGGCAGGCGGGACTATGGCTACACCTTC. Translated: CATQGRRDYGYTF.

The rearrangement uses TRBV12-5 and TRBJ2-3, with 7 bases matching TRBD2. V shed 0 bases and J 2 bases; nucleotides not matched to a gene: 14. Germline V lookup: CDR1 LGHNT, CDR2 FRNRAP. The CDR3 has 19 amino acids. In DNA, the CDR3 is TGTGCTAGTGGTTTGGTACGGGGGACTACCCTCAGACCCACAGATACGCAGTATTTT. Amino acids: CASGLVRGTTLRPTDTQYF.

In its sample, this clonotype was seen a few times. The rearrangement uses TRBV6-1 and TRBJ2-1; D not resolved. Germline V lookup: CDR1 MNHNS, CDR2 SASEGT. There are 12 residues in the CDR3. Trimming took 2 bases from V and 9 from J, leaving 8 bases between them. The CDR3 here is CASSELKGEQFF. The CDR3 region has the DNA TGTGCCAGCAGTGAATTGAAGGGTGAGCAGTTCTTC.

This chain links TRBV5-1 with TRBJ1-2; perhaps TRBD1 as D (6 bases). V was trimmed by 7 bases and J by 1 base, leaving 11 bases between them. Per the germline V gene, CDR1 is SGHRS and CDR2 is YFSETQ. The CDR3 loop spans 13 amino acids. The CDR3 DNA reads TGCGCCAGCCGTCAGGACAGTAACTATGGCTACACCTTC. Its translation is CASRQDSNYGYTF.

This chain connects TRBV6-5 to TRBJ2-7, with D unresolved. The germline V gene has CDR1 MNHEY and CDR2 SVGAGI. Trimming removed 2 bases from V and 5 bases from J, with 13 bases in between. CDR3 length equals 14 residues. This CDR3 reads CASSYVSFGDEQYF. DNA for the CDR3: TGTGCCAGCAGTTACGTGTCGTTCGGAGACGAGCAGTACTTC.

This clonotype was observed a few times. The chain couples TRBV7-2 to TRBJ1-1; D uncertain. The CDR3 consists of 14 residues. V shed 1 base and J shed 1 base, with 7 bases lying between them. Germline V CDR1 and CDR2: SGHTA, FQGNSA. The CDR3 region has the DNA TGTGCCAGCAGCTTAGAGTTTAAGAACACTGAAGCTTTCTTT. It codes for CASSLEFKNTEAFF.

A word on this clonotype: This may be a read error, as it is one base from a much larger clone. The CDR3 DNA sequence: TGCAGCGTTGAAGGGGTGTCTAACTATGGCTACACCTTC. Residues: CSVEGVSNYGYTF. This chain joins TRBV29-1 and TRBJ1-2; D call uncertain. The germline gives CDR1 SQVTM, CDR2 ANQGSEA. There are 13 residues in the CDR3. V lost 1 base, J lost 0 bases, and 6 bases lay in between.

The chain links TRBV12-3 or TRBV12-4 to TRBJ1-1; 7 bases are shared with TRBD1. The CDR3 has 13 amino acids. V gave up 3 bases and J gave up 7 bases; unmatched junction bases: 5. In DNA form, the CDR3 reads TGTGCCAGCAGTTTCGAAGGGGGCATTGAAGCTTTCTTT. Amino acid sequence: CASSFEGGIEAFF.

As to this clonotype: One end of the junction is discordant with germline, which a read error may explain. The chain recombines TRBV24-1 with TRBJ2-5; 7 nucleotides agree with TRBD1. The CDR3 has 17 residues. Germline CDR1 and CDR2: KGHDR and SFDVKD. CDR3 DNA: TGTGCCACCAGTGAACCCGACCCACAGGGGTGGTCGGAGACCCTGTACTTC. Translation gives CATSEPDPQGWSETLYF.

The V and J genes are TRBV18 and TRBJ2-3; 9 bases fit TRBD1. With V trimmed by 3 bases and J by 4 bases, 11 bases remained unmatched. This CDR3 contains 17 residues. CDR1 and CDR2 (germline): KGHSH, LQKENI. The CDR3 loop reads CASSPTPGTGSSDTQYF. DNA for the CDR3: TGTGCCAGCTCACCTACCCCCGGGACAGGGAGTTCAGATACGCAGTATTTT.

The V gene is TRBV12-3 or TRBV12-4, the J gene TRBJ2-7, with a possible D match to TRBD1 (5 bases). Deletions cut 5 bases from V and 2 bases from J, with 16 bases between. This CDR3 has 15 amino acids. The CDR3 region has the DNA TGTGCCAGCAGTGAAGGGGCCGCAATCCCCTACGAGCAGTACTTC. Protein sequence: CASSEGAAIPYEQYF.

This clonotype was seen only a few times. The genes are TRBV29-1 and TRBJ2-2; TRBD2 might be the D (6 bases). This CDR3 has 12 residues. Trimming stripped 8 bases from V and 4 bases from J, with 11 bases between. The germline CDR1 and CDR2 sequences are SQVTM and ANQGSEA. The CDR3 DNA follows: TGCAGCTTCGGAGGGGTCACCGGGGAGCTGTTTTTT. Protein: CSFGGVTGELFF.

This clonotype was counted at least ten times. V and J are TRBV4-2 and TRBJ2-3, with a weak D call TRBD2 (5 bases). Germline lookup yields CDR1 LGHNA and CDR2 YNFKEQ. The ends were cut back, 2 bases at V and 6 bases at J, with 15 bases in the middle. This CDR3 has 15 amino acids. The CDR3 loop is CASSQIRAGGDTQYF. Here the CDR3 DNA reads TGTGCCAGCAGCCAAATTCGGGCGGGCGGTGATACGCAGTATTTT.

V gene TRBV7-9 combines with J gene TRBJ2-5; D might be TRBD1 (6 bases). The V gene lost 8 bases and the J gene lost 4 bases, with 17 bases spanning the gap. Germline V gene lookup returns CDR1 SEHNR and CDR2 FQNEAQ (reference sequence). This CDR3 spans 14 amino acids. The CDR3, as DNA: TGTGCCAGCGGGGACCCCCGGGACATAGAGACCCAGTACTTC. Its protein is CASGDPRDIETQYF.

The rearrangement joins TRBV2 to TRBJ2-1; possible D gene TRBD1, 6 bases. V lost 10 bases to trimming and J lost 4 bases, with 17 bases between them. CDR3 length equals 14 residues. Germline CDR1 reads SNHLY; CDR2 reads FYNNEI. The CDR3 nucleotides read TGTGCCAACAAAGACAGGCAGGGATACAATGAGCAGTTCTTC. It specifies CANKDRQGYNEQFF.

The table lists this clonotype with a few counts. The CDR3, as DNA: TGTGCCATCAGTGAGGGGCACGCGGGAGCCTATGGCTACACCTTC. Translating it yields CAISEGHAGAYGYTF. The V call is TRBV10-3, the J call TRBJ1-2; D is ambiguous. This CDR3 contains 15 residues. Trimming left V 2 bases short and J 4 bases short, with 14 bases between. CDR1 and CDR2 (germline): ENHRY, SYGVKD.

This clonotype was seen a few times. The chain links TRBV9 to TRBJ2-1; unclear D gene. CDR1 and CDR2 (germline): SGDLS, YYNGEE. V dropped 0 bases and J dropped 4 bases, with 8 bases sitting between them. The CDR3 has 14 residues. The chain's CDR3 is CASSVGSRYNEQFF. Written as DNA, the CDR3 is TGTGCCAGCAGCGTAGGATCCCGGTACAATGAGCAGTTCTTC.

This clonotype was counted many times. This chain connects TRBV9 to TRBJ2-7; 10 bases are a match to TRBD1. The J segment lost 3 bases and the V segment lost 3 bases, leaving 6 bases of the junction unmatched. The CDR3 sequence is 15 residues long. Germline lookup yields CDR1 SGDLS and CDR2 YYNGEE. The CDR3 protein is CASSATGTGVYEQYF. The CDR3 DNA is TGTGCCAGCAGCGCGACCGGGACAGGGGTCTACGAGCAGTACTTC.